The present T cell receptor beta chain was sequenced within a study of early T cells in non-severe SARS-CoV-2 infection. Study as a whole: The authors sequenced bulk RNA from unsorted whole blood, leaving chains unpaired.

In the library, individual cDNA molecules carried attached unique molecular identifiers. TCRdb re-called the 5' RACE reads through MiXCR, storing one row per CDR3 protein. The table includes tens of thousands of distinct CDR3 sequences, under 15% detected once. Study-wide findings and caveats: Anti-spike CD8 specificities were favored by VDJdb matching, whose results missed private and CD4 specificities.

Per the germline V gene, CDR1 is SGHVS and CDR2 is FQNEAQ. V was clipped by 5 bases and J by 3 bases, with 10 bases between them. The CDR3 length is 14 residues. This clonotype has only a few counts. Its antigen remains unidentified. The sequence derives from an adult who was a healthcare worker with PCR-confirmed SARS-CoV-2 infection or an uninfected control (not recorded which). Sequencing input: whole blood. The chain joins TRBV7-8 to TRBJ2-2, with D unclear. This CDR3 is CASSPLIYTGELFF. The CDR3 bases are TGTGCCAGCAGCCCCCTTATCTACACCGGGGAGCTGTTTTTT.